This TCR beta chain is from a study of beta chain features in type 1 diabetes. Study-wide background: Cell yields, age and gender were similar between patients and healthy donors. Findings of the study overall: An over-representation of cells with high TCR expression could result from cDNA sequencing. Naive, central memory and Treg TCRB repertoires seemed to resemble each other more closely in patients than they did in healthy donors. A moderate, significant TCRB CDR3 shortening appeared in type 1 diabetes across four CD4+ subsets. Insertion counts at VDJ junctions were lower in type 1 diabetes patients, who also showed more deletions there.

Investigators reverse transcribed all isolated RNA, so they sequenced expressed TCRB transcripts. Assay used: immunoSEQ multiplex PCR; TCRdb lists only in-frame clones, some missing. Seen here are over 600,000 clones, roughly 12% observed once, and the top ten hold more than 0.095%. This clone was seen only a few times. The antigen remains undetermined. This CDR3 is 16 amino acids long. Deletions cut 2 bases from V and 0 bases from J, with 12 bases between. The V gene's germline CDR1 is SGHTA and CDR2 FQGNSA. The source of this sequence is a man aged 25-45 years with type 1 diabetes. The genes are TRBV7-2 and TRBJ2-3; D gene ambiguous. The sample was naive CD4+ T cells from blood. The CDR3 spells CASSLNLVSSTDTQYF. The CDR3 DNA is TGTGCCAGCAGCTTAAATCTAGTCTCAAGCACAGATACGCAGTATTTT.